The 16 T cell receptor beta chains listed next were all sequenced from one sample in a study of blood T cell repertoires in COVID-19. Measured with immunoSEQ multiplex PCR; TCRdb has only the in-frame clones, and not every one. In the table there are about 94,000 clones, roughly 80% of which are singletons. Sequencing used peripheral blood. These receptors were taken from a human donor in a cohort sampled during active COVID-19.

The genes are TRBV27 and TRBJ2-7, with 7 bases matching TRBD1. Germline CDR1 and CDR2: MNHEY and SMNVEV (reference sequence). CDR3 length equals 13 residues. The V and J ends lost 6 bases and 3 bases, in that order; junction bases with no gene match: 5. This CDR3 is CASSRGTVYEQYF. CDR3 DNA: TGTGCCAGCAGCCGAGGGACAGTCTACGAGCAGTACTTC.

The chain couples TRBV12-3 or TRBV12-4 to TRBJ2-7, with a tentative D call TRBD1 (6 bases). The V end was cut by 5 bases, the J end by 0 bases, with 8 bases between. The CDR3 has 13 amino acids. The CDR3 sequence is CASSQDSSYEQYF. The DNA for the CDR3 is TGTGCCAGCAGTCAGGACAGCTCCTACGAGCAGTACTTC.

This chain connects TRBV28 to TRBJ2-7, with D possibly matching TRBD2 (6 bases). Germline CDR1 is MDHEN and CDR2 is SYDVKM. The CDR3 runs 12 residues. V was pared by 2 bases and J by 5 bases, with 7 bases between. The CDR3 DNA follows: TGTGCCAGCAGTTTAGGAGGGAACGAGCAGTACTTC. Translation: CASSLGGNEQYF. Filled out from reference TRBV28 and TRBJ2-7, the complete variable domain reads DVKVTQSSRYLVKRTGEKVFLECVQDMDHENMFWYRQDPGLGLRLIYFSYDVKMKEKGDIPEGYSVSREKKERFSLILESASTNQTSMYLCASSLGGNEQYFGPGTRLTVT.

This chain uses TRBV28 with TRBJ2-2; D is undetermined. This CDR3 contains 13 residues. Germline-derived CDR1 and CDR2 are MDHEN and SYDVKM. The ends were cut back, 6 bases at V and 1 base at J, with 6 bases in the middle. The CDR3, as DNA: TGTGCCAGCAGCCCACAGAACACCGGGGAGCTGTTTTTT. Translation: CASSPQNTGELFF.

The gene calls are TRBV25-1 and TRBJ1-2; 10 nucleotides align to TRBD1. The germline gives CDR1 MGHDK, CDR2 SYGVNS. V lost 7 bases and J lost 3; bases outside the gene matches: 17. CDR3 length: 18 residues. The CDR3 region has the DNA TGTGCCAGCACCCCCACCAAGGGACAGGGGCAAGGAGACTATGGCTACACCTTC. This gives the protein CASTPTKGQGQGDYGYTF.

V gene TRBV18 combines with J gene TRBJ1-2; D call uncertain. V gave up 6 bases and J gave up 0 bases, with 11 bases separating them. Germline V CDR1 and CDR2: KGHSH, LQKENI. The CDR3 spans 14 residues. CDR3 sequence (DNA): TGTGCCAGCTCTTGGACGGAGGCTAACTATGGCTACACCTTC. Residues: CASSWTEANYGYTF.

V gene TRBV10-3 combines with J gene TRBJ1-6, with unresolved D. Looked up from germline, CDR1 is ENHRY and CDR2 is SYGVKD. Trimming removed 3 bases at V and 9 bases at J, with 15 bases between. The CDR3 contains 15 residues. CDR3 protein: CAISDFIGDGSPLHF. In DNA form, the CDR3 reads TGTGCCATCAGTGACTTCATCGGGGATGGTTCACCCCTCCACTTT.

This clone has a handful of counts. CDR3 sequence: CASRVRNRDQPQHF. CDR3 nucleotide sequence: TGTGCCAGCCGGGTCCGGAACAGGGATCAGCCCCAGCATTTT. The chain couples TRBV19 to TRBJ1-5; TRBD1 might be the D (6 bases). Germline CDR1 and CDR2: LNHDA and SQIVND (reference sequence). This CDR3 is built from 14 residues. V was cut by 9 bases and J by 5 bases, with 17 bases left in between.

The V call is TRBV7-8, the J call TRBJ1-1, with D possibly matching TRBD1 (5 bases). V was shortened by 2 bases and J by 4 bases, with 8 bases between the two germline ends. The CDR3 has 13 residues. CDR1 and CDR2 (germline): SGHVS, FQNEAQ. CDR3 nucleotides: TGTGCCAGCAGCTTATTAGGGGCCACTGAAGCTTTCTTT. The encoded protein is CASSLLGATEAFF.

The chain links TRBV6-5 to TRBJ1-2, with 7 bases that match TRBD1. This CDR3 comprises 12 residues. Germline V CDR1 and CDR2: MNHEY, SVGAGI. The V segment lost 6 bases and the J segment 8 bases; nucleotides outside the gene matches: 6. CDR3 sequence: CASSRTGEGYTF. CDR3 nucleotide sequence: TGTGCCAGCAGCCGAACAGGGGAGGGCTACACCTTC.

In this sample, this clone turned up once. CDR3 sequence: CSVPSGNTDTQYF. CDR3 nucleotide sequence: TGCAGCGTTCCTAGCGGGAACACAGATACGCAGTATTTT. The genes are TRBV29-1 and TRBJ2-3, with 9 bases identical to TRBD2. Per germline, CDR1 SQVTM and CDR2 ANQGSEA. V trimming: 5 bases; J trimming: 2 bases; junction bases outside the gene matches: 2. The CDR3 length is 13 residues.

As concerns this clone: Other DNA sequences in the sample encode the same CDR3. J is TRBJ2-6 and V is TRBV18, with D maybe TRBD2 (5 bases). V shed 0 bases and J shed 2 bases, with 8 bases lying between them. The CDR3 runs to 16 residues. Per germline, CDR1 KGHSH and CDR2 LQKENI. Written as DNA, the CDR3 is TGTGCCAGCTCACCACCGACCGGGGCTGGGGCCAACGTCCTGACTTTC. Translated: CASSPPTGAGANVLTF.

This rearrangement joins TRBV10-2 to TRBJ1-1; 8 positions agree with TRBD1. Germline CDR1 and CDR2: WSHSY and SAAADI. The CDR3 contains 13 residues. After removal of 3 bases from V and 11 bases from J, the junction contained 8 bases not matched to a gene. The CDR3 DNA sequence: TGCGCCAGCAGTGACCCGACAGGGGACGGTGCTTTCTTT. Translating gives CASSDPTGDGAFF.

This chain uses TRBV19 with TRBJ1-4; D is undetermined. This CDR3 is built from 15 residues. V was pared by 1 base and J by 3 bases, with 9 bases between. The V gene's germline CDR1 is LNHDA and CDR2 SQIVND (reference sequence). The CDR3 is CASSIAALANEKLFF. DNA of the CDR3: TGTGCCAGTAGTATAGCTGCGTTGGCTAATGAAAAACTGTTTTTT.

The J gene is TRBJ2-7, the V gene TRBV7-2; 7 bases agree with TRBD2. Germline assignment: CDR1 SGHTA and CDR2 FQGNSA. The junction had 7 bases not matched to a gene; V was cut back by 5 bases and J by 0 bases. The CDR3 spans 15 residues. DNA for the CDR3: TGTGCCAGCAGCCGCCTAGCGGACTCCTCCTACGAGCAGTACTTC. This encodes CASSRLADSSYEQYF.

This chain links TRBV30 with TRBJ1-5; no firm D call. Trimming stripped 7 bases from V and 4 bases from J, with 17 bases between. This CDR3 region has 14 residues. Germline V gene sequence: CDR1 GTSNPN, CDR2 SVGIG (reference sequence). CDR3 sequence reads: CASSWGGWNQPQHF. The CDR3 coding sequence is TGTGCCTCCTCCTGGGGAGGGTGGAATCAGCCCCAGCATTTT.